The next 5 T cell receptor beta chains were all read from a single sample in a study of T cells after yellow fever vaccination. TCRdb recomputed calls from the 5' RACE reads with MiXCR, one row per CDR3 protein. The sample shows roughly 500,000 distinct CDR3 sequences, about 19% of them seen only once. The material was PBMCs, obtained 15 days after the yellow fever booster vaccination. These receptors were obtained from a young man who received the YFV17D yellow fever vaccine.

The sample holds a few counts of this clonotype. The gene calls are TRBV5-1 and TRBJ2-5; 11 bases align to TRBD2. J was trimmed by 1 base and V by 4 bases; bases with no gene match: 9. Germline V gene data show CDR1 as SGHRS and CDR2 as YFSETQ. This CDR3 is 17 amino acids long. The CDR3 is CASSVTGTSGVQETQYF. CDR3 DNA: TGCGCCAGCAGCGTCACCGGGACTAGCGGTGTCCAAGAGACCCAGTACTTC. The full variable domain, in which reference TRBV5-1 and TRBJ2-5 provide the parts outside the CDR3, is KAGVTQTPRYLIKTRGQQVTLSCSPISGHRSVSWYQQTPGQGLQFLFEYFSETQRNKGNFPGRFSGRQFSNSRSEMNVSTLELGDSALYLCASSVTGTSGVQETQYFGPGTRLLVL.

This clonotype was picked up a small number of times. The rearrangement joins TRBV29-1 to TRBJ1-3; no clear D gene. This CDR3 is built from 13 residues. CDR1 SQVTM and CDR2 ANQGSEA come from the germline V gene. V lost 5 bases, J lost 1 base, and 9 bases lay in between. The CDR3 is CSVIRNSGNTIYF. The CDR3 region has the DNA TGCAGCGTTATCCGGAATTCTGGAAACACCATATATTTT.

The rearrangement uses TRBV10-1 and TRBJ2-3, with TRBD1 identical over 9 bases. Unmatched junction bases numbered 5, after V lost 6 bases and J lost 7 bases. The CDR3 has 13 amino acids. Looked up from germline, CDR1 is WNHNN and CDR2 is SYGVQD (reference sequence). CDR3 amino acids: CASSGDRAHTQYF. The CDR3 coding sequence is TGCGCCAGCAGCGGGGACAGGGCACATACGCAGTATTTT.

V and J are TRBV6-1 and TRBJ2-7, with TRBD2 identical over 10 bases. The CDR3 has 19 amino acids. V was clipped by 5 bases and J by 2 bases; unmatched bases: 18. Germline lookup yields CDR1 MNHNS and CDR2 SASEGT. In DNA, the CDR3 is TGTGCCAGCAGTCCCCGGACGGCCATAAGGACTAGCGGCCCCTACGAGCAGTACTTC. Its translation is CASSPRTAIRTSGPYEQYF.

This rearrangement joins TRBV24-1 to TRBJ2-7; D is possibly TRBD1 (6 bases). CDR1 is KGHDR, CDR2 SFDVKD, per germline. The V end lost 1 base, the J end lost 6 bases, and 9 bases lay between the germline ends. This CDR3 has 13 amino acids. For the CDR3, the DNA is TGTGCCACCAGTGATTTCAGGGGTGGCGAGCAGTACTTC. Translation: CATSDFRGGEQYF.